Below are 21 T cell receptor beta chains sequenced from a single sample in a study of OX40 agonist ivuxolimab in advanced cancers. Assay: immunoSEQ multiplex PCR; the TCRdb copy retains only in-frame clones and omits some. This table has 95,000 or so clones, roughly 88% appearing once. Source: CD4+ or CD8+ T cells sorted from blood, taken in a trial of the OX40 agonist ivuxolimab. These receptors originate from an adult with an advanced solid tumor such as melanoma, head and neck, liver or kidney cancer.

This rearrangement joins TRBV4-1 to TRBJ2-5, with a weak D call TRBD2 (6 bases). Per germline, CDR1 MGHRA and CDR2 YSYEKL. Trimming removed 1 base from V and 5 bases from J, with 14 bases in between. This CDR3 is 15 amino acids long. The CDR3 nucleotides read TGCGCCAGCAGCCAAGGGAGGGAGGTGGCGGAGACCCAGTACTTC. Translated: CASSQGREVAETQYF.

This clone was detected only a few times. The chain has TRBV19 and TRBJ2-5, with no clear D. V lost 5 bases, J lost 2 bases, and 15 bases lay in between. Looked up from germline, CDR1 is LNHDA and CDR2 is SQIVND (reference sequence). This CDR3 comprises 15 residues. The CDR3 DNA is TGTGCCAGTAGTCCTCGACACCAGGCGCAAGAGACCCAGTACTTC. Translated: CASSPRHQAQETQYF. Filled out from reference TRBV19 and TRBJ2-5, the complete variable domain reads DGGITQSPKYLFRKEGQNVTLSCEQNLNHDAMYWYRQDPGQGLRLIYYSQIVNDFQKGDIAEGYSVSREKKESFPLTVTSAQKNPTAFYLCASSPRHQAQETQYFGPGTRLLVL.

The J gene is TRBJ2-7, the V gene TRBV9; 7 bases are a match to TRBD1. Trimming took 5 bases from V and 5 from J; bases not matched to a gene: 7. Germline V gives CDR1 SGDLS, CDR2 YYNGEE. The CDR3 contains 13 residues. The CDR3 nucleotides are TGTGCCAGCAGTCAACAGGGGACCCACGAGCAGTACTTC. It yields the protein CASSQQGTHEQYF.

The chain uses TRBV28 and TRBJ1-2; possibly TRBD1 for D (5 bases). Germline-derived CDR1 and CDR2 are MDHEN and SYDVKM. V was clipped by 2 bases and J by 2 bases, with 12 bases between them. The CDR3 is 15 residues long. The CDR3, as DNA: TGTGCCAGCAGTTTACTAGACAGCCCGAACTATGGCTACACCTTC. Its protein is CASSLLDSPNYGYTF.

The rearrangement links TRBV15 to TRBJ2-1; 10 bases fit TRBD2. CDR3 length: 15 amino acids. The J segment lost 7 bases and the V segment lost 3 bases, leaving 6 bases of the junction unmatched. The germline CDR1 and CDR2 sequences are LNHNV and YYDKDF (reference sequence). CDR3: CATSRTSGFGNEQFF. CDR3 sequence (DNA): TGTGCCACCAGCAGGACTAGCGGGTTTGGTAATGAGCAGTTCTTC.

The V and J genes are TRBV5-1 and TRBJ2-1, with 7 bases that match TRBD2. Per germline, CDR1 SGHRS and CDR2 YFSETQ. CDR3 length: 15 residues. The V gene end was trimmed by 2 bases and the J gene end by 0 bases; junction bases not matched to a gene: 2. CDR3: CASSFRDYSYNEQFF. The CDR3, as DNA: TGCGCCAGCAGCTTCCGGGACTACTCCTACAATGAGCAGTTCTTC.

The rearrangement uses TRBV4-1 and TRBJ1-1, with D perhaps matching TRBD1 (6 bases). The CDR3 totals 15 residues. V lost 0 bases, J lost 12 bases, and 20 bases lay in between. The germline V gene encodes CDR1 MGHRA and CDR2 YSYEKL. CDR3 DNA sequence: TGCGCCAGCAGCCAAGAAGGGTGGGGGGCAAGGGGAACTTTCTTT. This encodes CASSQEGWGARGTFF.

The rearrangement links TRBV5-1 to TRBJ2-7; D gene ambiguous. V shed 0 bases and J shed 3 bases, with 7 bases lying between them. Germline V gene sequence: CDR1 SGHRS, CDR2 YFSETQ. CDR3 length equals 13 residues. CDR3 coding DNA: TGCGCCAGCAGCTTGGAATTCGTCTACGAGCAGTACTTC. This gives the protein CASSLEFVYEQYF.

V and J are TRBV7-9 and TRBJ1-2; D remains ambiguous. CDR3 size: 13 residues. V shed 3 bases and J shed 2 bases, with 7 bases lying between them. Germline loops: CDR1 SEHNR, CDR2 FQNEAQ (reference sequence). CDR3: CASSLEGNYGYTF. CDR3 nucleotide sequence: TGTGCCAGCAGCTTGGAGGGAAACTATGGCTACACCTTC.

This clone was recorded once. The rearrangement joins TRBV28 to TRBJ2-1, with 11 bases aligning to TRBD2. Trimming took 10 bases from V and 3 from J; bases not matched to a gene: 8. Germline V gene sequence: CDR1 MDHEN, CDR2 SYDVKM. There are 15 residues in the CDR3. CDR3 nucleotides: TGTGCCACCCGGACCGGGACTAGCGGCTACAATGAGCAGTTCTTC. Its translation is CATRTGTSGYNEQFF.

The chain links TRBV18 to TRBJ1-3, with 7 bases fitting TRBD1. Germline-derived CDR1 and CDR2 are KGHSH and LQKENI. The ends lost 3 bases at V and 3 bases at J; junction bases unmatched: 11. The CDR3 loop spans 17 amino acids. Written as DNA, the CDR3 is TGTGCCAGCTCACCCACCACCGACAGGGCAAGTGGAAACACCATATATTTT. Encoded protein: CASSPTTDRASGNTIYF.

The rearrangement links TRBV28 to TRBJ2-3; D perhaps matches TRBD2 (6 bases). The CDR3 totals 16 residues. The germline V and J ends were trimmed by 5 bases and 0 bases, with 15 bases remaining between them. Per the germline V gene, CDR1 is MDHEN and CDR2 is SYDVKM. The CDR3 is CASSAQGGTSTDTQYF. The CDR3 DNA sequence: TGTGCCAGCAGTGCACAAGGTGGGACTAGCACAGATACGCAGTATTTT.

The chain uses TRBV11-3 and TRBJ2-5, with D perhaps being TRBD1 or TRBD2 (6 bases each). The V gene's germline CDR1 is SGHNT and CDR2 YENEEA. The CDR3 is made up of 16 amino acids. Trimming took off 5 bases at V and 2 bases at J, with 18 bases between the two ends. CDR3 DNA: TGTGCCAGCAGCCCACAGGGAGGTGCAGAGCAAGAGACCCAGTACTTC. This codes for CASSPQGGAEQETQYF.

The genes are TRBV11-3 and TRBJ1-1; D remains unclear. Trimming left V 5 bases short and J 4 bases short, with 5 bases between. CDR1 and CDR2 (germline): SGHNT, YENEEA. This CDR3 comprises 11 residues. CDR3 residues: CASSRSTEAFF. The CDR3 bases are TGTGCCAGCAGCCGATCCACTGAAGCTTTCTTT.

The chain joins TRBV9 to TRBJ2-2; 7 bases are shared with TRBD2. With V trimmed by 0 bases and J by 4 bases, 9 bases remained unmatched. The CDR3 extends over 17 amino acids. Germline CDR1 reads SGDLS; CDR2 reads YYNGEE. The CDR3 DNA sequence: TGTGCCAGCAGCGTAGCTGGGGGGGGAAAAAGCACCGGGGAGCTGTTTTTT. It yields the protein CASSVAGGGKSTGELFF.

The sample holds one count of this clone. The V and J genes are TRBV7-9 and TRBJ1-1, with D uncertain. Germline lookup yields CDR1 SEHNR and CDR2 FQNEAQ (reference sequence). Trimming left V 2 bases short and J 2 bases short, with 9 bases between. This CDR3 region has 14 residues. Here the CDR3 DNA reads TGTGCCAGCAGCTTAATCCCGGAAAACACTGAAGCTTTCTTT. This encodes CASSLIPENTEAFF.

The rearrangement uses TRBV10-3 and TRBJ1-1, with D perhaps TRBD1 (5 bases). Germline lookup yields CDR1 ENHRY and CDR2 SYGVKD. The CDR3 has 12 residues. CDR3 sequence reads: CAIQGLNTEAFF. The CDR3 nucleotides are TGTGCGATCCAGGGTCTGAACACTGAAGCTTTCTTT.

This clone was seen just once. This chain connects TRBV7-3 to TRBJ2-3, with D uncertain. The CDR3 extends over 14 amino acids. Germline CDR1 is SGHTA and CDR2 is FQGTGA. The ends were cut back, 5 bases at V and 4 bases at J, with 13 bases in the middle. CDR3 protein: CASSLPAESDTQYF. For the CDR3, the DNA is TGTGCCAGCAGCCTCCCGGCGGAATCAGATACGCAGTATTTT.

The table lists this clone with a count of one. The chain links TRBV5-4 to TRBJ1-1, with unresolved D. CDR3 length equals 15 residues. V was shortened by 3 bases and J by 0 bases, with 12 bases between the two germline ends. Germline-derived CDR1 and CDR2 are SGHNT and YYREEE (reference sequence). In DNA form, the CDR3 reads TGTGCCAGCAGCTCCTCCGGCGTACTGAACACTGAAGCTTTCTTT. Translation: CASSSSGVLNTEAFF. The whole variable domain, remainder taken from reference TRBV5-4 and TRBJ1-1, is ETGVTQSPTHLIKTRGQQVTLRCSSQSGHNTVSWYQQALGQGPQFIFQYYREEENGRGNFPPRFSGLQFPNYSSELNVNALELDDSALYLCASSSSGVLNTEAFFGQGTRLTVV.

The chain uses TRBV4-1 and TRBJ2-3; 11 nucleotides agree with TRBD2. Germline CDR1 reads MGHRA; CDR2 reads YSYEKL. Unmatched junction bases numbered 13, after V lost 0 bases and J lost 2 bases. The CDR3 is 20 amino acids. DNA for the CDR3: TGCGCCAGCAGCCAAGATCTCTCGGGAGTAGCGGGAGGGCCCACAGATACGCAGTATTTT. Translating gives CASSQDLSGVAGGPTDTQYF.

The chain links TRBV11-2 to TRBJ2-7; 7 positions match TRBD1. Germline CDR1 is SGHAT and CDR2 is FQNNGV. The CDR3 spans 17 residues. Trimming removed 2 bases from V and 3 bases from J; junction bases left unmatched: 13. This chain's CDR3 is CASSLTQGFYPSYEQYF. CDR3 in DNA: TGTGCCAGCAGCTTAACACAGGGGTTTTACCCAAGCTACGAGCAGTACTTC.